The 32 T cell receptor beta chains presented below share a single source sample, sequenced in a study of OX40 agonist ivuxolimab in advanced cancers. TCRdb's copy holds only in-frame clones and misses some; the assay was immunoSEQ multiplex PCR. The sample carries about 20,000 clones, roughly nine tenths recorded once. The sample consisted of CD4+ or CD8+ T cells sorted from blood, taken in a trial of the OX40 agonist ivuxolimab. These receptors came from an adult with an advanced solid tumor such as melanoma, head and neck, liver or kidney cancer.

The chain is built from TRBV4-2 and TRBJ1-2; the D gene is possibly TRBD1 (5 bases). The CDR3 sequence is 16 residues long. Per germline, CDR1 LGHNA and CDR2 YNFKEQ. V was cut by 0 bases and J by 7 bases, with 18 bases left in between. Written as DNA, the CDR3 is TGTGCCAGCAGCCAAGAAGTCGGCACAGGTTTAGGTGGCTACACCTTC. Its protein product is CASSQEVGTGLGGYTF.

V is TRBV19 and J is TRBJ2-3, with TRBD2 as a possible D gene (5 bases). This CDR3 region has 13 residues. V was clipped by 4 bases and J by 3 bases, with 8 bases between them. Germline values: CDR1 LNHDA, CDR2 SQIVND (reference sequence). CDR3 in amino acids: CASSTGRTDTQYF. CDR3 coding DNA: TGTGCCAGTAGTACGGGAAGAACAGATACGCAGTATTTT.

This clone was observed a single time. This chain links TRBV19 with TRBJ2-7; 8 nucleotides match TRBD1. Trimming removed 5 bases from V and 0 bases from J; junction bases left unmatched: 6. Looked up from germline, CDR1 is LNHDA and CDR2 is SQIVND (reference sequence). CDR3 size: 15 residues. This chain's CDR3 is CASSLTGVSSYEQYF. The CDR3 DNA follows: TGTGCCAGTAGTCTGACAGGGGTTAGCTCCTACGAGCAGTACTTC.

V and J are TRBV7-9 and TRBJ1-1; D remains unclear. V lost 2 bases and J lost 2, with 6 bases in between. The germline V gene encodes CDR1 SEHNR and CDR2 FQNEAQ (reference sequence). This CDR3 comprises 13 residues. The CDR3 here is CASSLMENTEAFF. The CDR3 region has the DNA TGTGCCAGCAGCTTAATGGAAAACACTGAAGCTTTCTTT.

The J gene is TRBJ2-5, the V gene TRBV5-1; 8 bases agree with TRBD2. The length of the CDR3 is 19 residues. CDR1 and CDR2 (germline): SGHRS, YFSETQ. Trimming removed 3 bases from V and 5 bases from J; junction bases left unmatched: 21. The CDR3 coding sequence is TGCGCCAGCAGCTCCACCGGGGGAAAACTGGCGGGAGGATGGGAGACCCAGTACTTC. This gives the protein CASSSTGGKLAGGWETQYF.

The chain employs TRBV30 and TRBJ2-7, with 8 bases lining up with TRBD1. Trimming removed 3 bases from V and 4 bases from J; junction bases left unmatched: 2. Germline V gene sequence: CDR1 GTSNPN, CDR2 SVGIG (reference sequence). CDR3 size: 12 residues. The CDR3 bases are TGTGCCTGGAGCGGACAGGGTTACGAGCAGTACTTC. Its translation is CAWSGQGYEQYF. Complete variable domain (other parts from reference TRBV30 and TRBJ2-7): SQTIHQWPATLVQPVGSPLSLECTVEGTSNPNLYWYRQAAGRGLQLLFYSVGIGQISSEVPQNLSASRPQDRQFILSSKKLLLSDSGFYLCAWSGQGYEQYFGPGTRLTVT.

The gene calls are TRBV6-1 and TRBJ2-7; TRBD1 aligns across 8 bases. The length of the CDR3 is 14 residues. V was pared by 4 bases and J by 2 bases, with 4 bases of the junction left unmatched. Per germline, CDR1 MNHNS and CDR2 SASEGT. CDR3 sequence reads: CASSGQGKAYEQYF. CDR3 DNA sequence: TGTGCCAGCAGTGGACAGGGGAAGGCCTACGAGCAGTACTTC.

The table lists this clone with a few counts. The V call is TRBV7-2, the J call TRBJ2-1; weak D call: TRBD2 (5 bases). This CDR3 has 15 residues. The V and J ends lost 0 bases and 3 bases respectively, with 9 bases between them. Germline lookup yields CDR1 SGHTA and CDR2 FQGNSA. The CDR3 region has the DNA TGTGCCAGCAGCTTAGCTCTAGGGAGCTACAATGAGCAGTTCTTC. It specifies CASSLALGSYNEQFF.

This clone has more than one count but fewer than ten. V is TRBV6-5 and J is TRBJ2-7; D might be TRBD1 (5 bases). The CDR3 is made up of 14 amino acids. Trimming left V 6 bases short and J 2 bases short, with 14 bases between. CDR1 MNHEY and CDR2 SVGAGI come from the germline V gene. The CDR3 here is CASSLDSFTYEQYF. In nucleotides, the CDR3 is TGTGCCAGCAGCTTAGACAGCTTTACCTACGAGCAGTACTTC.

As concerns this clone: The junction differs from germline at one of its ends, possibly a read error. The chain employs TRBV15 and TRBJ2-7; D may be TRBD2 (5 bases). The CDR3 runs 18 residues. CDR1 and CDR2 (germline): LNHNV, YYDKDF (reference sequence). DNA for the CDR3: TGTGCCACCAGCAGAGGCCCTGCGGGTGCGGTCCCCTCCTACAAGCAGTACTTC. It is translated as CATSRGPAGAVPSYKQYF.

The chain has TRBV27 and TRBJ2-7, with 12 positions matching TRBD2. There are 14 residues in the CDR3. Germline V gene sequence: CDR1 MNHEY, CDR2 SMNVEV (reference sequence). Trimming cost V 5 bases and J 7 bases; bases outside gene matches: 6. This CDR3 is CASSPLAGGREQYF. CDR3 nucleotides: TGTGCCAGCAGTCCTCTAGCGGGGGGGCGTGAGCAGTACTTC.

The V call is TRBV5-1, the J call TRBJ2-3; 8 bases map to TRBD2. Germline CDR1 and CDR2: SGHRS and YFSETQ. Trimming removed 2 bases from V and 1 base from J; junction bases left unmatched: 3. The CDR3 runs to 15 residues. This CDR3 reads CASSFSGTGTDTQYF. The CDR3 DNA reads TGCGCCAGCAGCTTTAGCGGGACGGGCACAGATACGCAGTATTTT.

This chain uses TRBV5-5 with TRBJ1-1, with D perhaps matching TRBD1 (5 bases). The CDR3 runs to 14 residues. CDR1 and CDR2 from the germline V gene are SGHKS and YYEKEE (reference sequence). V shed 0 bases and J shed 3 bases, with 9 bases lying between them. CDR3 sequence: CASSLGGIYTEAFF. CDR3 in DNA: TGTGCCAGCAGCTTGGGGGGGATTTACACTGAAGCTTTCTTT.

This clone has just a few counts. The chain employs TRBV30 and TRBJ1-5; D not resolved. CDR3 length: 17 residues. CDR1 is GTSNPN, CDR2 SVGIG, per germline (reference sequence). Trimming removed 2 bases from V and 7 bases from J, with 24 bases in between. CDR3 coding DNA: TGTGCCTGGAGTAACTTCCCCCGTGCCCCTAGTGAACAGCCCCAGCATTTT. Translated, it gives CAWSNFPRAPSEQPQHF.

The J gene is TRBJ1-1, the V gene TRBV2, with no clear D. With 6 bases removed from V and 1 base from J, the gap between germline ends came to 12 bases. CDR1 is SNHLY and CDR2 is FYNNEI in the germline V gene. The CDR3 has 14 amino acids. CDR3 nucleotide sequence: TGTGCCAGCAGACCGGACTCGACGAACACTGAAGCTTTCTTT. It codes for CASRPDSTNTEAFF. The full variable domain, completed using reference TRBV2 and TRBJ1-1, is EPEVTQTPSHQVTQMGQEVILRCVPISNHLYFYWYRQILGQKVEFLVSFYNNEISEKSEIFDDQFSVERPDGSNFTLKIRSTKLEDSAMYFCASRPDSTNTEAFFGQGTRLTVV.

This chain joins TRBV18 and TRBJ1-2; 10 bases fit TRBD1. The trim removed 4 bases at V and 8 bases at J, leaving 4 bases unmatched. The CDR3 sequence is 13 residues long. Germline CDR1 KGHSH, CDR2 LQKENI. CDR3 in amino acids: CASSLGQGEGYTF. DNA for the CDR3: TGTGCCAGCTCACTCGGACAGGGGGAAGGCTACACCTTC. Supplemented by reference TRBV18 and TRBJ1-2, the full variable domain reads NAGVMQNPRHLVRRRGQEARLRCSPMKGHSHVYWYRQLPEEGLKFMVYLQKENIIDESGMPKERFSAEFPKEGPSILRIQQVVRGDSAAYFCASSLGQGEGYTFGSGTRLTVV.

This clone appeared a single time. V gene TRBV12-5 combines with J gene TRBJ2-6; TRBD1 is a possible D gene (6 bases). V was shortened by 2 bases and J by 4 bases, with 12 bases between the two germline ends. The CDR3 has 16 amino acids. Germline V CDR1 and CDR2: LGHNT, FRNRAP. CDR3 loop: CASGLPQGAGANVLTF. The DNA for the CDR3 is TGTGCTAGTGGTTTGCCACAGGGTGCAGGGGCCAACGTCCTGACTTTC.

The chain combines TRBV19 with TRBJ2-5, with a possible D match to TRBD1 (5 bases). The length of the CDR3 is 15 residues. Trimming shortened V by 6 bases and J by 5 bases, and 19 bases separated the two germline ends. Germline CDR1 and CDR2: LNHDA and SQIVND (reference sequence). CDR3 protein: CASSLDINPPETQYF. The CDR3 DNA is TGTGCCAGTAGCCTGGACATAAACCCACCGGAGACCCAGTACTTC.

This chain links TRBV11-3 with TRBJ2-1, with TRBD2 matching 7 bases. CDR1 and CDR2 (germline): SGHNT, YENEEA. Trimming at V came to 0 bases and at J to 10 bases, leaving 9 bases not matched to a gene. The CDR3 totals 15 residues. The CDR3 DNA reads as TGTGCCAGCAGCTTAGAGGCTAGCGGCACACACGAGCAGTTCTTC. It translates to CASSLEASGTHEQFF.

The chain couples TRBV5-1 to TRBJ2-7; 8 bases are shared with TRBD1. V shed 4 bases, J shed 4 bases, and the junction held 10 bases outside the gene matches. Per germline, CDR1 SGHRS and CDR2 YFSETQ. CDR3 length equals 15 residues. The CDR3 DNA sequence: TGCGCCAGCAGCCAAACAGGACAGGGTTTGTACGAGCAGTACTTC. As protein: CASSQTGQGLYEQYF.

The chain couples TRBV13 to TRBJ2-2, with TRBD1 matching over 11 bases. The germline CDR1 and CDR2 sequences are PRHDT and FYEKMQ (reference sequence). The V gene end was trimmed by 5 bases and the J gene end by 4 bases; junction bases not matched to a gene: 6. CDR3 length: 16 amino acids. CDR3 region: CASSLGQGAGTGELFF. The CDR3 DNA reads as TGTGCCAGCAGCCTCGGACAGGGGGCGGGCACCGGGGAGCTGTTTTTT.

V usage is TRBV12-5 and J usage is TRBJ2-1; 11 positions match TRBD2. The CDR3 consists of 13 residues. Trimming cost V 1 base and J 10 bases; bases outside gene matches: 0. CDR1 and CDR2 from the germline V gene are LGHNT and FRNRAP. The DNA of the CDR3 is TGTGCTAGTGGTTTGGGACTAGCGGGGGAGCAGTTCTTC. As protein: CASGLGLAGEQFF.

The CDR3 loop reads CASSPGQGRTGELFF. CDR3 nucleotides: TGTGCCAGCAGCCCCGGACAGGGGAGGACCGGGGAGCTGTTTTTT. J is TRBJ2-2 and V is TRBV6-4; 9 nucleotides line up with TRBD1. J gave up 5 bases and V 6 bases, and 7 bases lay outside the gene matches. This CDR3 is built from 15 residues. Per the germline V gene, CDR1 is MRHNA and CDR2 is SNTAGT.

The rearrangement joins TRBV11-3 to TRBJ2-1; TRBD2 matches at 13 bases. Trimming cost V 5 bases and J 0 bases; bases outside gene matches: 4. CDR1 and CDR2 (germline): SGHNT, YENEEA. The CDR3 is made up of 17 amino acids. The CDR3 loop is CASSRWTSGSSYNEQFF. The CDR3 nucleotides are TGTGCCAGCAGCCGATGGACTAGCGGGAGCTCCTACAATGAGCAGTTCTTC. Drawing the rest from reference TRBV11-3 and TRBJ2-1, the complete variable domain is EAGVVQSPRYKIIEKKQPVAFWCNPISGHNTLYWYLQNLGQGPELLIRYENEEAVDDSQLPKDRFSAERLKGVDSTLKIQPAELGDSAVYLCASSRWTSGSSYNEQFFGPGTRLTVL.

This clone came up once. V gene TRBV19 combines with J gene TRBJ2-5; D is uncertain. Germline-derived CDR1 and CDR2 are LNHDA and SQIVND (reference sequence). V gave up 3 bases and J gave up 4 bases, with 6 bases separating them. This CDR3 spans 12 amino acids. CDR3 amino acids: CASSIERETQYF. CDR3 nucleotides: TGTGCCAGTAGTATCGAGCGAGAGACCCAGTACTTC.

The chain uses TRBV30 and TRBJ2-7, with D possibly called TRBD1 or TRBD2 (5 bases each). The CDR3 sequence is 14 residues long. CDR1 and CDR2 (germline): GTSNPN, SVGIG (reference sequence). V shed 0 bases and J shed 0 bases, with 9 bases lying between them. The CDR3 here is CAWSVPGPSYEQYF. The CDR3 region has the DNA TGTGCCTGGAGTGTACCGGGGCCCTCCTACGAGCAGTACTTC.

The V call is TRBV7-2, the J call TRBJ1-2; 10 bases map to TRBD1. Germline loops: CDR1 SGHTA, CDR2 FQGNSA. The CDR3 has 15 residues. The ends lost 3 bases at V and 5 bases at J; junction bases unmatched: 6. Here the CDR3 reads CASSLRQGAYYGYTF. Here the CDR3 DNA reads TGTGCCAGCAGCTTGCGACAGGGGGCGTATTATGGCTACACCTTC.

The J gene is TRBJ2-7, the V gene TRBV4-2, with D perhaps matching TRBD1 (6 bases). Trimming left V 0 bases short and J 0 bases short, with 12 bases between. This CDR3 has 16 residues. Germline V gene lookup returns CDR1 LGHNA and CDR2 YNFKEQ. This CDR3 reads CASSQEKGVGSYEQYF. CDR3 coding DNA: TGTGCCAGCAGCCAAGAGAAGGGGGTGGGCTCCTACGAGCAGTACTTC.

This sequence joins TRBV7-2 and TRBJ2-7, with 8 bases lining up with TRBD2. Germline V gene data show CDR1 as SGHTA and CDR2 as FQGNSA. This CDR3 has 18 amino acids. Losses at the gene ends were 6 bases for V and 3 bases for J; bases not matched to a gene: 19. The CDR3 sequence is CASSSHGGAGGYGYEQYF. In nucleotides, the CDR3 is TGTGCCAGCAGTTCCCACGGCGGGGCGGGGGGATACGGCTACGAGCAGTACTTC.

CDR3 in amino acids: CASYGTSVYNEQFF. Written as DNA, the CDR3 is TGTGCCAGCTACGGGACTAGTGTCTACAATGAGCAGTTCTTC. The rearrangement uses TRBV6-1 and TRBJ2-1; 8 nucleotides match TRBD2. V was clipped by 8 bases and J by 3 bases; unmatched bases: 6. Looked up from germline, CDR1 is MNHNS and CDR2 is SASEGT. The CDR3 covers 14 residues.

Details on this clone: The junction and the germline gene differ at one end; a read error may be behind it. The CDR3 region is CASSLSTGYEQYF. CDR3 nucleotides: TGTGCTAGCAGCTTGTCCACTGGCTACGAGCAGTACTTC. This chain uses TRBV7-7 with TRBJ2-5; D gene uncertain. The tail of the sequence fits TRBJ2-7 better, so the J call may be wrong. CDR1 is SSHAT, CDR2 FNYEAQ, per germline (reference sequence). The CDR3 has 13 amino acids.

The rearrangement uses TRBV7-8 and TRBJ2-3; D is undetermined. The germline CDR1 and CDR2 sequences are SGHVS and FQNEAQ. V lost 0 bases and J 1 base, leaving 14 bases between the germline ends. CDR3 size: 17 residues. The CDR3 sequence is CASSLAAAPGRTDTQYF. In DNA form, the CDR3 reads TGTGCCAGCAGCTTAGCGGCGGCTCCGGGCCGCACAGATACGCAGTATTTT.